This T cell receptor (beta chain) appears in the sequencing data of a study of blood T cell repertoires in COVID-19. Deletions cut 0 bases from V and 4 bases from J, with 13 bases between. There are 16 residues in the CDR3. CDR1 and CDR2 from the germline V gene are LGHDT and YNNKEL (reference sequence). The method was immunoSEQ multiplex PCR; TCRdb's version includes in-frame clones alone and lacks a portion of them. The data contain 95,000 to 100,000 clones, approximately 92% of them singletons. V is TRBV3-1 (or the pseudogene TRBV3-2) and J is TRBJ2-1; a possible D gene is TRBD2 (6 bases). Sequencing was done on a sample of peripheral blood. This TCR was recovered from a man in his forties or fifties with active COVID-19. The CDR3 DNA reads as TGTGCCAGCAGCCAAGATCACGGGAGTAGGTACAATGAGCAGTTCTTC. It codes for CASSQDHGSRYNEQFF.